This T cell receptor beta chain was recorded in a study of blood T cell repertoires in COVID-19. Study-level background: Samples representing acute and convalescent COVID-19 were sourced from the United States, Italy and Spain. PBMCs, B-cell-depleted T cells, or T cells provided the cDNA or gDNA that made up the material.

Original analysis: Amplification of reference gene primers provided the estimated nucleated cell counts. TCRdb's copy holds only in-frame clones and misses some; the assay was immunoSEQ multiplex PCR. V and J calls plus clone size are reproduced from that table; the DNA served to infer D and trimming. The sample lists around 240,000 clones, about 89% occurring once. J gave up 0 bases and V 0 bases, and 1 base lay outside the gene matches. This CDR3 has 16 residues. Germline CDR1 and CDR2: GTSNPN and SVGIG (reference sequence). Participant age was roughly 18 to 95 years, and participants resided in 20 to 30 US areas.

The chain employs TRBV30 and TRBJ2-3, with TRBD2 matching 12 bases. What was sequenced was PBMCs or T cells enriched from blood (not recorded which). The source of this sequence is a human donor in a cohort exposed to, infected with or recovered from COVID-19 (not recorded which). The donor label of this sample is uncertain. CDR3 residues: CAWSVGLAGSTDTQYF. The CDR3 nucleotides read TGTGCCTGGAGTGTAGGACTAGCGGGGAGCACAGATACGCAGTATTTT.